This TCR beta chain was observed in a study of blood T cell repertoires in COVID-19 (dated by TCRdb to 2018 to 2020). Context from the whole study: Collaborator samples came from the United States, Italy and Spain and covered acute and convalescent phases of COVID-19. The material from the prospective study consisted of cDNA or gDNA derived from T cells, B-cell-depleted T cells, or PBMCs. Deeply sampled blood TCRbeta repertoires from subjects exposed to, actively infected with, or recovered from COVID-19 were included in the dataset. The repertoires were released in a freely available public database intended as a resource for research on the immune response to SARS-CoV-2. Samples came from the ongoing ImmuneRACE study (first 160 participants) plus 1,254 subjects from 6 global collaborators. Nearly every sample came with metadata listing a de-identified subject ID, COVID-19 status, age in years and sex. Where available, HLA class I and class II types were taken from metadata supplied by the sample provider and were not determined by assay-based typing.

V loses 5 bases, J loses 5 bases, and the germline ends lie 16 bases apart. The CDR3 holds 14 amino acids from the cysteine to the phenylalanine. The only DNA kept is the CDR3, 42 bases in frame from the first base. CDR1 and CDR2 are drawn from the germline V gene (reference sequence): MNHEY, SMNVEV. The investigation overall reported the following: The quantity of clinical and demographic metadata differed by source and by participant and was supplied without curation.

With regard to this clone: Its antigen remains undetermined. No base-level quality is on record; no much larger clone is a single base apart.

The immunoSEQ Assay, a bias-controlled multiplex PCR, was used to amplify TCRbeta CDR3 regions from genomic DNA. Per the authors' processing: Within the assay, amplification of reference gene primers was used to estimate how many nucleated cells each sample contained. To quantify the absolute abundance of each unique TCRbeta CDR3 rearrangement, sequence reads were collapsed and filtered. Productive Simpson clonality was computed per sample as the square root of Simpson's diversity index over productive rearrangements. Not all clones reach the TCRdb copy of this immuneACCESS table, which keeps in-frame sequences only. Checked studies attribute under half of the gap to unresolved V genes and leave the rest unexplained. The V and J calls and the clone size are those of that table, but D and trimming were determined from the DNA. Within this sample are a few hundred thousand clones, with 89% of them counted one time only. The top ten clones comprise roughly 0.92% of the sample.

A second Seattle source provided samples from volunteer blood donors who had recovered from COVID-19. Collaborating institutions collected whole blood in K2EDTA tubes following their own protocols. For TCRbeta analysis, collaborators shipped samples as frozen whole blood, isolated PBMCs, or DNA extracted from either of those sample types. The sequence was obtained from a middle-aged woman who had recovered from COVID-19. The chain is made from TRBV27 and TRBJ2-7; the D segment could be TRBD2, given 6 matching bases. Specimen: peripheral blood. The sequenced DNA: TGTGCCAGCAGTCGGGACTCCTGGGTCGACGAGCAGTACTTC. It translates as CASSRDSWVDEQYF.